This TCR beta chain was identified in a study of high-grade serous ovarian cancer treatment subgroups. Overall study context: Mean per sample: approximately 13,000 reads, some 7,500 unique TCR beta rearrangements. Overall study findings and caveats: Different patients shared almost no repertoire; same-patient tumors shared about 0.1 to 0.79. These tumor repertoires lack spatial information from bulk sequencing. TCR clonal relatedness correlated positively with neoantigen level.

On this clone: Antigen: not known.

Germline V gene lookup returns CDR1 MNHEY and CDR2 SMNVEV (reference sequence). J gave up 0 bases and V 3 bases, and 15 bases lay outside the gene matches. This CDR3 is built from 19 residues. The tumor samples were collected prior to definitive surgery or chemotherapy. The table came from immunoSEQ multiplex PCR; TCRdb's copy has only in-frame clones and leaves some out. Of 5,500 to 7,500 clones listed, over 70% are singletons. This chain uses TRBV27 with TRBJ2-7, with 9 positions matching TRBD2. Sequenced material: tumor tissue. The sequence derives from a human donor with high-grade serous ovarian cancer. For the CDR3, the DNA is TGTGCCAGCAGTTTTGGGGCTAGCGGGGTCAAGGGGGGCTCCTACGAGCAGTACTTC. Its protein product is CASSFGASGVKGGSYEQYF.